A single sample gave rise to the 7 T cell receptor beta chains below, sequenced in a study of T cell responses to AZD1222 COVID-19 vaccine. Measured with immunoSEQ multiplex PCR; TCRdb has only the in-frame clones, and not every one. The sample includes roughly 260,000 clones, approximately 95% of them seen just once. This specimen was peripheral blood, taken on day 0 of AZD1222 vaccination. The origin of the receptors is an adult in good health.

The chain uses TRBV27 and TRBJ2-1; 7 positions agree with TRBD2. Trimming cost V 4 bases and J 1 base; bases outside gene matches: 4. The CDR3 runs to 15 residues. From germline, CDR1 is MNHEY and CDR2 SMNVEV (reference sequence). The CDR3 DNA sequence: TGTGCCAGCAGTTCCCCAGCGGGATCCTACAATGAGCAGTTCTTC. Translation gives CASSSPAGSYNEQFF.

This CDR3 reads CASSVSPQTYEQYF. In nucleotides, the CDR3 is TGTGCCAGCAGTGTCAGCCCCCAGACCTACGAGCAGTACTTC. The chain has TRBV28 and TRBJ2-7; no firm D call. Trimming took off 5 bases at V and 2 bases at J, with 13 bases between the two ends. The CDR3 runs 14 residues. Germline-derived CDR1 and CDR2 are MDHEN and SYDVKM.

The rearrangement joins TRBV2 to TRBJ1-2; 8 bases fit TRBD1. The CDR3 extends over 12 amino acids. Germline assignment: CDR1 SNHLY and CDR2 FYNNEI. With V trimmed by 9 bases and J by 4 bases, 4 bases remained unmatched. CDR3 in amino acids: CARKDRVYGYTF. The CDR3 DNA follows: TGTGCCAGAAAGGACAGGGTCTATGGCTACACCTTC.

The rearrangement joins TRBV19 to TRBJ1-5; D is ambiguous. There are 15 residues in the CDR3. Germline lookup yields CDR1 LNHDA and CDR2 SQIVND (reference sequence). The V end was cut by 1 base, the J end by 9 bases, with 16 bases between. CDR3 amino acids: CASSIGSQTLGPQHF. As DNA, the CDR3 is TGTGCCAGTAGTATAGGAAGCCAGACACTCGGGCCCCAGCATTTT. Looking up the rest from reference TRBV19 and TRBJ1-5 gives the full variable domain: DGGITQSPKYLFRKEGQNVTLSCEQNLNHDAMYWYRQDPGQGLRLIYYSQIVNDFQKGDIAEGYSVSREKKESFPLTVTSAQKNPTAFYLCASSIGSQTLGPQHFGDGTRLSIL.

The chain carries TRBV7-9 and TRBJ2-5, with D uncertain. The CDR3 length is 9 residues. From germline, CDR1 is SEHNR and CDR2 FQNEAQ (reference sequence). The V and J ends lost 11 bases and 3 bases respectively, with 4 bases between them. In DNA form, the CDR3 reads TGTGCCGTTGAAGAGACCCAGTACTTC. Its translation is CAVEETQYF. The whole variable domain, remainder taken from reference TRBV7-9 and TRBJ2-5, is DTGVSQNPRHKITKRGQNVTFRCDPISEHNRLYWYRQTLGQGPEFLTYFQNEAQLEKSRLLSDRFSAERPKGSFSTLEIQRTEQGDSAMYLCAVEETQYFGPGTRLLVL.

The V call is TRBV6-5, the J call TRBJ2-5, with 11 positions matching TRBD2. Germline CDR1 and CDR2: MNHEY and SVGAGI. V gave up 6 bases and J gave up 4 bases; unmatched junction bases: 7. There are 15 residues in the CDR3. The CDR3 region is CASRVSGGAGETQYF. Written as DNA, the CDR3 is TGTGCCAGCAGGGTTAGCGGGGGGGCCGGAGAGACCCAGTACTTC.

This CDR3 is CASQRGGSNEQYF. In DNA, the CDR3 is TGTGCCAGCCAGCGGGGGGGCAGTAACGAGCAGTACTTC. The chain employs TRBV19 and TRBJ2-7; 10 bases align to TRBD2. V dropped 9 bases and J dropped 5; count of bases not matched to a gene: 7. CDR3 size: 13 residues. The germline V gene encodes CDR1 LNHDA and CDR2 SQIVND (reference sequence).